The 13 T cell receptor beta chains given below trace back to one sample, sequenced in a study of spatial heterogeneity in lung cancer. Stated time point: sample taken at primary tumor resection. From tumor, nontumor lung or frozen PBMC, whole RNA was taken unsorted for sequencing. Using its own MiXCR run on the 5' RACE reads, TCRdb lists one record per CDR3 protein. The data contain tens of thousands of distinct CDR3 sequences, 7.5% to 8% of them seen just once; the ten biggest clones take up about 26%. The source material was PBMCs, sampled at surgery. The receptors come from a male donor with early-stage non-small cell lung cancer.

The chain couples TRBV20-1 to TRBJ2-4; D could derive from TRBD1 or TRBD2 (5 bases each). Trimming took 5 bases from V and 2 from J, leaving 10 bases between them. This CDR3 spans 13 amino acids. Germline CDR1 reads DFQATT; CDR2 reads SNEGSKA (reference sequence). The CDR3 DNA is TGCAGTGCTTGGTGGGGGACCAAAAACATTCAGTACTTC. Translation gives CSAWWGTKNIQYF.

This clonotype appeared many times. V usage is TRBV12-3 or TRBV12-4 and J usage is TRBJ2-3; 7 bases line up with TRBD2. The V segment lost 6 bases and the J segment 1 base; nucleotides outside the gene matches: 4. This CDR3 has 14 residues. This CDR3 is CASSGTTRTDTQYF. In DNA form, the CDR3 reads TGTGCCAGCAGCGGGACTACCCGCACAGATACGCAGTATTTT.

This clonotype was found many times. This chain joins TRBV6-6 and TRBJ1-2; D remains unclear. Deletions cut 6 bases from V and 3 bases from J, with 20 bases between. CDR3 size: 16 residues. Germline V gives CDR1 MNHNY, CDR2 SVGAGI (reference sequence). The chain's CDR3 is CASRFGPLAPHYGYTF. The CDR3 bases are TGTGCCAGCAGATTCGGGCCTCTGGCACCCCACTATGGCTACACCTTC.

The chain joins TRBV5-6 to TRBJ1-2; 8 nucleotides line up with TRBD1. J lost 4 bases, V lost 3 bases, and 8 bases had no gene match. The CDR3 runs to 15 residues. CDR1 is SGHDT, CDR2 YYEEEE, per germline. CDR3 bases: TGTGCCAGCAGCTACCGGGACAGGAAATCCTATGGCTACACCTTC. Its translation: CASSYRDRKSYGYTF.

The chain combines TRBV24-1 with TRBJ1-5; perhaps TRBD1 as D (5 bases). This CDR3 comprises 18 residues. The germline CDR1 and CDR2 sequences are KGHDR and SFDVKD. The V gene lost 3 bases and the J gene lost 0 bases, with 17 bases spanning the gap. CDR3 protein: CATSDGPGGLGSNQPQHF. The CDR3, as DNA: TGTGCCACCAGTGATGGACCGGGGGGATTAGGTAGCAATCAGCCCCAGCATTTT.

The sample holds a few counts of this clonotype. The chain recombines TRBV30 with TRBJ1-3, with D unresolved. This CDR3 spans 15 amino acids. Germline CDR1 GTSNPN, CDR2 SVGIG (reference sequence). The germline V and J ends were trimmed by 3 bases and 0 bases, with 12 bases remaining between them. The CDR3 is CAWRTEALSGNTIYF. CDR3 nucleotides: TGTGCCTGGAGAACAGAAGCCCTCTCTGGAAACACCATATATTTT.

In its sample, this clonotype was seen many times. This sequence joins TRBV4-3 and TRBJ1-2, with a possible D match to TRBD1 (6 bases). CDR1 and CDR2 (germline): LGHNA, YSLEER. Trimming took 0 bases from V and 5 from J, leaving 13 bases between them. The length of the CDR3 is 15 residues. The CDR3 region has the DNA TGCGCCAGCAGCCAAGATTCCACAGGGACTTATGGCTACACCTTC. Amino acid sequence: CASSQDSTGTYGYTF.

At least ten counts were recorded for this clonotype. The chain employs TRBV11-2 and TRBJ2-2, with D possibly being TRBD1 (6 bases). The V end lost 6 bases, the J end lost 4 bases, and 12 bases lay between the germline ends. The CDR3 has 14 amino acids. Per the germline V gene, CDR1 is SGHAT and CDR2 is FQNNGV. CDR3: CASRDDRSTGELFF. The CDR3 DNA sequence: TGTGCCAGCAGGGATGACAGGTCCACCGGGGAGCTGTTTTTT. The full variable domain, its missing parts supplied by reference TRBV11-2 and TRBJ2-2, is EAGVAQSPRYKIIEKRQSVAFWCNPISGHATLYWYQQILGQGPKLLIQFQNNGVVDDSQLPKDRFSAERLKGVDSTLKIQPAKLEDSAVYLCASRDDRSTGELFFGEGSRLTVL.

This clonotype was seen more than once but under ten times. The gene calls are TRBV7-8 and TRBJ2-3; 7 bases agree with TRBD2. CDR1 is SGHVS, CDR2 FQNEAQ, per germline. The CDR3 is 18 amino acids. V shed 1 base, J shed 1 base, and the junction held 11 bases outside the gene matches. The CDR3 here is CASSLGAGGSLGTDTQYF. DNA of the CDR3: TGTGCCAGCAGCTTAGGCGCCGGGGGGAGTTTGGGCACAGATACGCAGTATTTT.

There are a few counts of this clonotype. The gene calls are TRBV7-9 and TRBJ1-2; TRBD1 is a possible D gene (5 bases). The length of the CDR3 is 15 residues. CDR1 and CDR2 (germline): SEHNR, FQNEAQ (reference sequence). V gave up 1 base and J gave up 7 bases, with 16 bases separating them. This CDR3 reads CASSLGVRVQLGYTF. CDR3 sequence (DNA): TGTGCCAGCAGCTTAGGGGTCAGGGTCCAACTTGGCTACACCTTC.

This clonotype was found a few times. The CDR3 nucleotides read TGCGCCAGCAGCTTGACAGGACCAACCACTTACAATGAGCAGTTCTTC. Translated, it gives CASSLTGPTTYNEQFF. The chain has TRBV5-1 and TRBJ2-1; perhaps TRBD1 as D (5 bases). Trimming stripped 1 base from V and 4 bases from J, with 15 bases between. CDR3 length: 16 amino acids. From germline, CDR1 is SGHRS and CDR2 YFSETQ.

This clonotype was seen a handful of times. V is TRBV6-5 and J is TRBJ2-3; TRBD1 agrees at 8 bases. In germline, CDR1 is MNHEY, CDR2 SVGAGI. Losses at the gene ends were 5 bases for V and 0 bases for J; bases not matched to a gene: 7. CDR3 length: 16 amino acids. The CDR3 reads CASSTVGTGSTDTQYF. Written as DNA, the CDR3 is TGTGCCAGCAGTACCGTTGGGACAGGTAGCACAGATACGCAGTATTTT.

In its sample, this clonotype was seen many times. The chain has TRBV13 and TRBJ1-1; 8 bases fit TRBD1. V shed 5 bases, J shed 4 bases, and the junction held 9 bases outside the gene matches. Germline assignment: CDR1 PRHDT and CDR2 FYEKMQ (reference sequence). The CDR3 covers 15 residues. The CDR3 here is CASSPRQGRSTEAFF. In DNA form, the CDR3 reads TGTGCCAGCAGCCCCCGACAGGGGCGCAGCACTGAAGCTTTCTTT.